Given below is one TCR beta chain in context. These data belong to a study of T-cell memory formation after mild COVID-19. TCRdb fed the 5' RACE reads into MiXCR, producing one record per CDR3 protein. Among a few hundred thousand distinct CDR3 sequences, 20% to 25% were seen once, and the ten largest hold 21%. The CDR3 has 15 residues. V was cut by 5 bases and J by 7 bases, with 15 bases left in between. The germline V gene has CDR1 MDHEN and CDR2 SYDVKM. The clonotype comes from a young man who had mild COVID-19 (a few samples of this study predate the infection). Cell type and time point are not known. Source material: PBMCs or a T cell subset sorted from them (not recorded which). This sequence joins TRBV28 and TRBJ1-6, with D uncertain. CDR3 bases: TGTGCCAGCAGTAGATCCGGGAATCGAAATTCACCCCTCCACTTT. Translated: CASSRSGNRNSPLHF.